The 5 T cell receptor beta chains below come from one sample, sequenced in a study of early T cells in non-severe SARS-CoV-2 infection. TCRdb used MiXCR to reprocess the 5' RACE reads, holding one entry per CDR3 protein. Among some 48,000 distinct CDR3 sequences, 6.2% were seen once, and the ten largest hold 5.5% to 8%. Material: whole blood, obtained at baseline. These receptors were collected from an adult who was a healthcare worker with PCR-confirmed SARS-CoV-2 infection or an uninfected control (not recorded which).

The J gene is TRBJ2-3, the V gene TRBV6-2 or TRBV6-3; the D gene is possibly TRBD2 (6 bases). From germline, CDR1 is MNHEY and CDR2 SVGEGT. Trimming took 8 bases from V and 2 from J, leaving 11 bases between them. The CDR3 contains 13 residues. Here the CDR3 reads CASLGRFTDTQYF. CDR3 coding DNA: TGTGCCAGCCTAGGGAGGTTCACAGATACGCAGTATTTT.

This clonotype was observed at least ten times. The rearrangement uses TRBV5-1 and TRBJ1-6, with a tentative D call TRBD1 (6 bases). CDR1 and CDR2 (germline): SGHRS, YFSETQ. CDR3 length: 14 amino acids. The V end lost 4 bases, the J end lost 7 bases, and 12 bases lay between the germline ends. CDR3 coding DNA: TGCGCCAGCAGCACGGACGGACAGAATTCACCCCTCCACTTT. This translates into CASSTDGQNSPLHF. The whole variable domain, filled in from reference TRBV5-1 and TRBJ1-6, reads KAGVTQTPRYLIKTRGQQVTLSCSPISGHRSVSWYQQTPGQGLQFLFEYFSETQRNKGNFPGRFSGRQFSNSRSEMNVSTLELGDSALYLCASSTDGQNSPLHFGNGTRLTVT.

This clonotype was recorded many times. J is TRBJ2-7 and V is TRBV14; no firm D call. The CDR3 is 13 amino acids. Looked up from germline, CDR1 is SGHDN and CDR2 is FVKESK. The germline V and J ends were trimmed by 3 bases and 3 bases, with 9 bases remaining between them. This chain's CDR3 is CASSHNSVYEQYF. The CDR3 nucleotides read TGTGCCAGCAGCCACAACAGTGTCTACGAGCAGTACTTC.

In its sample, this clonotype was seen a few times. The chain combines TRBV7-3 with TRBJ2-6; D is unclear. In germline, CDR1 is SGHTA, CDR2 FQGTGA. The V end was cut by 4 bases, the J end by 2 bases, with 3 bases between. The length of the CDR3 is 13 residues. DNA for the CDR3: TGTGCCAGCAGCTCCCCTGGGGCCAACGTCCTGACTTTC. This encodes CASSSPGANVLTF.

This clonotype has a handful of counts. The V call is TRBV7-2, the J call TRBJ2-3, with 10 bases identical to TRBD2. The CDR3 runs to 16 residues. V was clipped by 4 bases and J by 1 base; unmatched bases: 5. In germline, CDR1 is SGHTA, CDR2 FQGNSA. The chain's CDR3 is CASSSPGLARTDTQYF. The CDR3 DNA follows: TGTGCCAGCAGCTCACCGGGACTAGCGCGCACAGATACGCAGTATTTT.